The rows below give T cell receptor beta chains drawn from one sample of a study of shared clonotypes between healthy human individuals. The table came from immunoSEQ multiplex PCR; TCRdb's copy has only in-frame clones and leaves some out. Of more than 2,000,000 clones detected, roughly 93% appear once; the ten largest clones hold 0.35% to 0.5%. Sequencing was performed on naive CD4+ T cells from PBMCs. The receptors here all came from a man younger than 30 in good health. Some clones in this sample may be carry-over from other donors' samples. CDR3s include the opening cysteine and the closing phenylalanine or tryptophan. D genes are given only for firm matches. The listing skips clone size in some rows; elsewhere it reads once, few, many or a size class.

TRBV7-2	NA	TRBJ2-7	NA	TGTGCCAGCAGCTTATCCGGGTCCCACGAGCAGTACTTC	CASSLSGSHEQYF
TRBV5-1	TRBD2	TRBJ2-3	NA	TGCGCCAGCAGCTTGGGGGGAGCGGGAGCGTCAGATACGCAGTATTTT	CASSLGGAGASDTQYF
TRBV5-8	NA	TRBJ2-5	NA	TGTGCCAGCAGGACCAGCGGTCCAGGAGAGACCCAGTACTTC	CASRTSGPGETQYF
TRBV7-3	TRBD2	TRBJ2-3	NA	TGTGCCAGCAGCCAGACTAGCGGTGGTACGCAGTATTTT	CASSQTSGGTQYF
TRBV29-1	NA	TRBJ2-5	NA	TGCAGCGTTCCCTACCTGGAGCAAGAGACCCAGTACTTC	CSVPYLEQETQYF
TRBV10-3	NA	TRBJ1-5	NA	TGTGCCATCAGTGAGGGGAATCAGCCCCAGCATTTT	CAISEGNQPQHF
TRBV5-1	NA	TRBJ2-7	once	TGCGCCAGCTCTCGAACAGGAACGATAAGCTCCTACGAGCAGTACTTC	CASSRTGTISSYEQYF
TRBV9	NA	TRBJ2-5	NA	TGTGCCAGCAGCGTCACACTAGGAAAAGAGACCCAGTACTTC	CASSVTLGKETQYF
TRBV15	NA	TRBJ2-3	NA	TGTGCCTTCGGGGAAAGAGGCACAGATACGCAGTATTTT	CAFGERGTDTQYF
TRBV7-3	TRBD1	TRBJ1-2	NA	TGTGCCAGCAGCTTGGGCAGGGGGTATTCCTACACCTTC	CASSLGRGYSYTF
TRBV5-1	NA	TRBJ1-2	NA	TGCGCCAGCAGCACCTCTAGCGGGGGTAACTATGGCTACACCTTC	CASSTSSGGNYGYTF
TRBV28	NA	TRBJ2-5	NA	TGTGCCAGCAGTTTATCCTCGTTTCAGTACTTC	CASSLSSFQYF
TRBV18	NA	TRBJ1-1	NA	TGTGCCAGCTCACCACCTCTACAGGCCGCTGAAGCTTTCTTT	CASSPPLQAAEAFF
TRBV2	TRBD2	TRBJ2-2	NA	TGTGCCAGCAGCAATAGCGGGAGGCCGGACACCGGGGAGCTGTTTTTT	CASSNSGRPDTGELFF
TRBV9	NA	TRBJ1-2	NA	TGTGCCAGCAGCGTATCCGGCAGGGGCGACTATGGCTACACCTTC	CASSVSGRGDYGYTF
TRBV5-1	NA	TRBJ2-5	NA	TGCGCCAGCAGCTGGGGCCATCGGGTATCGCAAGGCCAAGAGACCCAGTACTTC	CASSWGHRVSQGQETQYF
TRBV19	NA	TRBJ1-1	NA	TGTGCCAGTAGTGTAAATTCGGGGACGAAGGCTTTCTTT	CASSVNSGTKAFF
TRBV7-2	NA	TRBJ1-5	NA	TGTGCCAGCAGCCAACTATATGGCAATCAGCCCCAGCATTTT	CASSQLYGNQPQHF
TRBV29-1	TRBD1	TRBJ1-5	NA	TGCAGCGTTGTAGAGGCAGGGGGGTTGAAGCCCCAGCATTTT	CSVVEAGGLKPQHF
TRBV28	NA	TRBJ2-7	NA	TGTGCCAGCAGTTCCCACTCGGGACACCTGGGCTCCTACGAGCAGTACTTC	CASSSHSGHLGSYEQYF
TRBV7-6	TRBD1	TRBJ2-5	once	TGTGCCAGCGGGGACAGGGGATTGCGGACCCAGTACTTC	CASGDRGLRTQYF
TRBV18	TRBD1	TRBJ1-5	NA	TGTGCCAGCTCACCCCAGGGGGGCGCGCAGCCCCAGCATTTT	CASSPQGGAQPQHF
TRBV28	NA	TRBJ1-2	once	TGTGCCAGCAGTTCCAGTAGCTATGGCTACACCTTC	CASSSSSYGYTF